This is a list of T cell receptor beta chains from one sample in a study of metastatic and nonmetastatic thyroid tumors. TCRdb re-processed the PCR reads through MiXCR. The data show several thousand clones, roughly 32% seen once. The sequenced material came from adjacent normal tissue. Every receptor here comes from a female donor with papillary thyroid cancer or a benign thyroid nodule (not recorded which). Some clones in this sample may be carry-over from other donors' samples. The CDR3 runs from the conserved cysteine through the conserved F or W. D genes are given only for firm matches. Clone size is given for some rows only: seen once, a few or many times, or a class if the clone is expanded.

CDR3nt: TGTGCTAGTGGTCCCGGAACAGGGGTGGGGACTGAAGCTTTCTTT
CDR3aa: CASGPGTGVGTEAFF
j_gene: TRBJ1-1
v_gene: TRBV12-5
d_gene: TRBD1
abundance: .
len: 15

CDR3nt: TGTGCCTGGAGTGCCGGACTAGCGGGGGGTTACGAGCAGTACTTC
CDR3aa: CAWSAGLAGGYEQYF
j_gene: TRBJ2-7
v_gene: TRBV30
d_gene: TRBD2
abundance: few
len: 15

CDR3nt: TGTGCCAGCAGTGTTACAGAAAAGGATACGCAGTATTTT
CDR3aa: CASSVTEKDTQYF
j_gene: TRBJ2-3
v_gene: TRBV6-4
d_gene: .
abundance: medium-sized
len: 13

CDR3nt: TGTGCCAGCAGTAAACGGACAGGGCACTATGGCTACACCTTC
CDR3aa: CASSKRTGHYGYTF
j_gene: TRBJ1-2
v_gene: TRBV28
d_gene: TRBD1
abundance: .
len: 14

CDR3nt: TGTGCCAGCAGTTTGAGACAGTCCAATGAGCAGTTCTTC
CDR3aa: CASSLRQSNEQFF
j_gene: TRBJ2-1
v_gene: TRBV27
d_gene: .
abundance: .
len: 13

CDR3nt: TGCGCCAGCAGCCCGGACAGCCCCTACGAGCAGTACTTC
CDR3aa: CASSPDSPYEQYF
j_gene: TRBJ2-7
v_gene: TRBV5-1
d_gene: .
abundance: .
len: 13

CDR3nt: TGCAGTGCTAGCAGCTCCTACAATGAGCAGTTCTTC
CDR3aa: CSASSSYNEQFF
j_gene: TRBJ2-1
v_gene: TRBV20-1
d_gene: .
abundance: .
len: 12

CDR3nt: TGCGCCAGCAGCTCCGGGACAGGCCCGAACTATGGCTACACCTTC
CDR3aa: CASSSGTGPNYGYTF
j_gene: TRBJ1-2
v_gene: TRBV5-1
d_gene: TRBD1
abundance: few
len: 15

CDR3nt: TGTGCCAGCAGTCTGGGGGAAGCAGACAATCAGCCCCAGCATTTT
CDR3aa: CASSLGEADNQPQHF
j_gene: TRBJ1-5
v_gene: TRBV28
d_gene: .
abundance: few
len: 15

CDR3nt: TGTGCCAGCAGCTACGGAAACACCATATATTTT
CDR3aa: CASSYGNTIYF
j_gene: TRBJ1-3
v_gene: TRBV7-9
d_gene: .
abundance: few
len: 11

CDR3nt: TGTGCCAGCAGCGACACGGTGGATGAGCAGTTCTTC
CDR3aa: CASSDTVDEQFF
j_gene: TRBJ2-1
v_gene: TRBV6-2/TRBV6-3
d_gene: .
abundance: few
len: 12

CDR3nt: TGTGCCAGCAGCTCCGGGGCGGGGAATGAAAAACTGTTTTTT
CDR3aa: CASSSGAGNEKLFF
j_gene: TRBJ1-4
v_gene: TRBV11-1
d_gene: .
abundance: .
len: 14

CDR3nt: TGTGCCAGCAGCGGGGCGGGGGTCCAAGAGACCCAGTACTTC
CDR3aa: CASSGAGVQETQYF
j_gene: TRBJ2-5
v_gene: TRBV9
d_gene: TRBD2
abundance: many
len: 14

CDR3nt: TGTGCCAGCAGTTTAACACCCGGGGCTCAAGAGACCCAGTACTTC
CDR3aa: CASSLTPGAQETQYF
j_gene: TRBJ2-5
v_gene: TRBV6-5
d_gene: .
abundance: few
len: 15

CDR3nt: TGTGCCAGCAGCCCAAGGACTAGCGGTAGTATAGATACGCAGTATTTT
CDR3aa: CASSPRTSGSIDTQYF
j_gene: TRBJ2-3
v_gene: TRBV11-2
d_gene: TRBD2
abundance: .
len: 16

CDR3nt: TGCAGTGCCGATAACAGGGGTTCCTACGAGCAGTACTTC
CDR3aa: CSADNRGSYEQYF
j_gene: TRBJ2-7
v_gene: TRBV20-1
d_gene: TRBD1
abundance: few
len: 13

CDR3nt: TGTGCCAGCAGTTACTCGAGCATATACAATGAGCAGTTCTTC
CDR3aa: CASSYSSIYNEQFF
j_gene: TRBJ2-1
v_gene: TRBV6-2/TRBV6-3
d_gene: .
abundance: few
len: 14

CDR3nt: TGCGCCAGCAGCCAAGATCCGCCCGTGGTAGCGGGAATTTCAGATACGCAGTATTTT
CDR3aa: CASSQDPPVVAGISDTQYF
j_gene: TRBJ2-3
v_gene: TRBV4-1
d_gene: TRBD2
abundance: .
len: 19

CDR3nt: TGCAGTGCTAGAGGGGAGCGGGAGGAATGGAACACCGGGGAGCTGTTTTTT
CDR3aa: CSARGEREEWNTGELFF
j_gene: TRBJ2-2
v_gene: TRBV20-1
d_gene: TRBD2
abundance: .
len: 17

CDR3nt: TGTGCCAGCAGTTACTCGGGAGTTTATGGCTACACCTTC
CDR3aa: CASSYSGVYGYTF
j_gene: TRBJ1-2
v_gene: TRBV6-6
d_gene: .
abundance: few
len: 13

CDR3nt: TGCGCCAGCAGCCCATTTTTCGGCTGGGACTACAATGAGCAGTTCTTC
CDR3aa: CASSPFFGWDYNEQFF
j_gene: TRBJ2-1
v_gene: TRBV5-1
d_gene: .
abundance: .
len: 16

CDR3nt: TGTGCCAGCAGCTTAGGACAGAACACTGAAGCTTTCTTT
CDR3aa: CASSLGQNTEAFF
j_gene: TRBJ1-1
v_gene: TRBV7-9
d_gene: .
abundance: .
len: 13

CDR3nt: TGCAGTGCTAGATCGGCAACATGGGTCCTCACTGAAGCTTTCTTT
CDR3aa: CSARSATWVLTEAFF
j_gene: TRBJ1-1
v_gene: TRBV20-1
d_gene: .
abundance: .
len: 15

CDR3nt: TGTGCCAGCACTTACGCGGGTACTTGGACAGCCTACGAGCAGTACTTC
CDR3aa: CASTYAGTWTAYEQYF
j_gene: TRBJ2-7
v_gene: TRBV6-2/TRBV6-3
d_gene: .
abundance: .
len: 16

CDR3nt: TGTGCCAGCAGTCGGTCGGGAGTCTACGAGCAGTACTTC
CDR3aa: CASSRSGVYEQYF
j_gene: TRBJ2-7
v_gene: TRBV28
d_gene: .
abundance: .
len: 13